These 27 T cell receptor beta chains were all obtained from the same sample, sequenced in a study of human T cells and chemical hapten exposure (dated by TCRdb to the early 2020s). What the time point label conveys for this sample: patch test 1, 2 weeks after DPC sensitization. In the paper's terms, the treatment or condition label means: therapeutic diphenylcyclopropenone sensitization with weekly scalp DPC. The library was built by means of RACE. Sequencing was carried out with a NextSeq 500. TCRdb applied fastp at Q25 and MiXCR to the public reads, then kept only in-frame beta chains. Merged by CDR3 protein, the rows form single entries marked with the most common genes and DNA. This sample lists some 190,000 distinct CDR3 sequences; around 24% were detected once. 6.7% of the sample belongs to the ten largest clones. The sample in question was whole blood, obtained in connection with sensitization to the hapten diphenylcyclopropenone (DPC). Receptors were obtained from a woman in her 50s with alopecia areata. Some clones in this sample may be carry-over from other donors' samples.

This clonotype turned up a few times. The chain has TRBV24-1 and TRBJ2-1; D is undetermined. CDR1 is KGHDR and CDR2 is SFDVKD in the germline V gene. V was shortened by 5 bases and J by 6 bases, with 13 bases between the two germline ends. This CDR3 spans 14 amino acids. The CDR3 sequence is CATSVAGAGNEQFF. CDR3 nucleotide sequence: TGTGCCACCAGTGTCGCAGGCGCCGGCAATGAGCAGTTCTTC.

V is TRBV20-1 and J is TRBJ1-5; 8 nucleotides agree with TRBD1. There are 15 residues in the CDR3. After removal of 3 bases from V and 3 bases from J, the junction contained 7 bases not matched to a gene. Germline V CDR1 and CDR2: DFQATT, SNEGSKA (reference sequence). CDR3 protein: CSAREQGVYNQPQHF. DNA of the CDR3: TGCAGTGCTAGGGAACAGGGGGTCTACAATCAGCCCCAGCATTTT.

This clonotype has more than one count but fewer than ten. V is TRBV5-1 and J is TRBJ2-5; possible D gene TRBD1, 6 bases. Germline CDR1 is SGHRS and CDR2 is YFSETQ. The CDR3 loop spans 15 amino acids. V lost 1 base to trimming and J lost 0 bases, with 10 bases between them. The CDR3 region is CASSLTQGYQETQYF. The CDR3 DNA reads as TGCGCCAGCAGCTTGACGCAGGGGTACCAAGAGACCCAGTACTTC. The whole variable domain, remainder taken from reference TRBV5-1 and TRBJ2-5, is KAGVTQTPRYLIKTRGQQVTLSCSPISGHRSVSWYQQTPGQGLQFLFEYFSETQRNKGNFPGRFSGRQFSNSRSEMNVSTLELGDSALYLCASSLTQGYQETQYFGPGTRLLVL.

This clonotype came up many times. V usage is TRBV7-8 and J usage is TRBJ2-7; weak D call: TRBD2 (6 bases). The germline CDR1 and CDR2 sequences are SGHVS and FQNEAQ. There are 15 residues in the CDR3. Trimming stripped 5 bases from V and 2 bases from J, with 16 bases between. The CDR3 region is CASSARRELAYEQYF. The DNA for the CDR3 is TGTGCCAGCAGCGCCCGTCGGGAGCTCGCCTACGAGCAGTACTTC. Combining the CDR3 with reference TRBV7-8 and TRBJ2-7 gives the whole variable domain GAGVSQSPRYKVAKRGQDVALRCDPISGHVSLFWYQQALGQGPEFLTYFQNEAQLDKSGLPSDRFFAERPEGSVSTLKIQRTQQEDSAVYLCASSARRELAYEQYFGPGTRLTVT.

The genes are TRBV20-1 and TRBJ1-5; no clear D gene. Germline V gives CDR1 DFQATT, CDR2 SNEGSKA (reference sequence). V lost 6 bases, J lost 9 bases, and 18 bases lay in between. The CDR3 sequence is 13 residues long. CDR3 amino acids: CSAKTGLPSPQHF. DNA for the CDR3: TGCAGTGCGAAAACTGGACTCCCATCGCCCCAGCATTTT.

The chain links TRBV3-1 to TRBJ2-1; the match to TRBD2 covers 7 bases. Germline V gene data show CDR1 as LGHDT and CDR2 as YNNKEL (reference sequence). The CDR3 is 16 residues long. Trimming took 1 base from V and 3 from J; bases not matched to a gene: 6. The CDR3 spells CASSQVSGDGYNEQFF. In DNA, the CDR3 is TGTGCCAGCAGCCAAGTCAGCGGGGACGGCTACAATGAGCAGTTCTTC.

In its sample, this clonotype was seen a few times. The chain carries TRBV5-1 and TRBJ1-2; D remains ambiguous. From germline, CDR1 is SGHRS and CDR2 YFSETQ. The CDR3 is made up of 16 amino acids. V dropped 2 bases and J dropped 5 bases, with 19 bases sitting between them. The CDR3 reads CASSFGFMPAPYGYTF. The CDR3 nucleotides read TGCGCCAGCAGCTTTGGCTTCATGCCCGCCCCGTATGGCTACACCTTC.

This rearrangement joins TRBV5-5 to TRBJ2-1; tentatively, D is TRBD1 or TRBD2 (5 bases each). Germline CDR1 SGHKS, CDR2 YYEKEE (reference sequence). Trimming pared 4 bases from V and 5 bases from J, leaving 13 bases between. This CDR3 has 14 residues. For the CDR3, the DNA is TGTGCCAGCAGCCCCCGGGACCAAAACAATGAGCAGTTCTTC. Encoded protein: CASSPRDQNNEQFF.

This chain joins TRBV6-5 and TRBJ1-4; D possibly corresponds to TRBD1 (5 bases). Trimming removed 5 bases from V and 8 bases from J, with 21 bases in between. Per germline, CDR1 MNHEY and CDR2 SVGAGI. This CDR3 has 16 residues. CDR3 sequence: CASSITGGAVWEKLFF. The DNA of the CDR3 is TGTGCCAGCAGTATTACAGGAGGGGCGGTCTGGGAAAAACTGTTTTTT.

CDR3: CASSSVRMYGNTIYF. The CDR3 DNA reads as TGTGCCAGCAGCTCGGTCAGGATGTATGGAAACACCATATATTTT. The chain joins TRBV7-9 to TRBJ1-3; D is unresolved. V was clipped by 4 bases and J by 3 bases, with 13 bases between them. Germline CDR1 is SEHNR and CDR2 is FQNEAQ (reference sequence). The CDR3 covers 15 residues.

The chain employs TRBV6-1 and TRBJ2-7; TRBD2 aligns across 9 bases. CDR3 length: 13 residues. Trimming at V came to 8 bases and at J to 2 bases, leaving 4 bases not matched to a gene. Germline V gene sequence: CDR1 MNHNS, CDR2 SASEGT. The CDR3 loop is CASRTSATYEQYF. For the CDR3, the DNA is TGTGCCAGCCGGACTAGCGCAACCTACGAGCAGTACTTC.

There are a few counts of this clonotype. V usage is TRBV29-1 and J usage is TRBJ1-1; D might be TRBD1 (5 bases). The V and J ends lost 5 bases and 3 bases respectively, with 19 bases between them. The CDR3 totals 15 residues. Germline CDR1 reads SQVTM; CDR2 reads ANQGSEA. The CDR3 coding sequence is TGCAGCGTTCTGGGGACGGTCGGTGTTTACACTGAAGCTTTCTTT. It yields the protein CSVLGTVGVYTEAFF. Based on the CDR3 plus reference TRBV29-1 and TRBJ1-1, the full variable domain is SAVISQKPSRDICQRGTSLTIQCQVDSQVTMMFWYRQQPGQSLTLIATANQGSEATYESGFVIDKFPISRPNLTFSTLTVSNMSPEDSSIYLCSVLGTVGVYTEAFFGQGTRLTVV.

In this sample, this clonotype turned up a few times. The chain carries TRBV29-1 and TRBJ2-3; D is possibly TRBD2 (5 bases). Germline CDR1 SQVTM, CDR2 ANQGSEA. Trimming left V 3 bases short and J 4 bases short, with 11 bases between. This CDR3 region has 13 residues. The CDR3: CSVDEGFADTQYF. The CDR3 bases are TGCAGCGTTGATGAGGGTTTCGCAGATACGCAGTATTTT.

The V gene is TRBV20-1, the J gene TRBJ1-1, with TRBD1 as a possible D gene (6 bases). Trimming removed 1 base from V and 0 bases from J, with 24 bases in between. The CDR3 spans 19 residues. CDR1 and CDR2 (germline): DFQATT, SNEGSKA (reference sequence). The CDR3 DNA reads TGCAGTGCTAGAGGCCGGGGTAGGGGGGCAGGGTGGATGAACACTGAAGCTTTCTTT. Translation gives CSARGRGRGAGWMNTEAFF.

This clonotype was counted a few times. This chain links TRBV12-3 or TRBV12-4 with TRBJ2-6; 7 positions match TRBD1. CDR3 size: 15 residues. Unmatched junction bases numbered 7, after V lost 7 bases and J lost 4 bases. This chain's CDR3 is CASTFTTGGANVLTF. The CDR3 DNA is TGTGCCAGCACCTTTACGACAGGGGGGGCCAACGTCCTGACTTTC.

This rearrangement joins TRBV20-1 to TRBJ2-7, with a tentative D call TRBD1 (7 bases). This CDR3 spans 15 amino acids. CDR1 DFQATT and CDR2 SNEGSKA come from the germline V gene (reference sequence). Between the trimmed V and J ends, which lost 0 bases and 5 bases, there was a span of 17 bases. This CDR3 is CSARDQGGYLDEQYF. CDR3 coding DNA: TGCAGTGCTAGAGATCAGGGGGGTTACTTGGACGAGCAGTACTTC.

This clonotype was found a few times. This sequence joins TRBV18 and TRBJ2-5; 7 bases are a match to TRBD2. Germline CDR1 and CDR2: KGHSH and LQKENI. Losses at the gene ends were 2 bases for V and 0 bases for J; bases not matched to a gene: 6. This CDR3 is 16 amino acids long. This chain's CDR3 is CASSPSRGSHQETQYF. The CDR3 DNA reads TGTGCCAGCTCACCAAGTCGCGGGAGCCACCAAGAGACCCAGTACTTC. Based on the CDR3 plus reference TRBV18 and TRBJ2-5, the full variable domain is NAGVMQNPRHLVRRRGQEARLRCSPMKGHSHVYWYRQLPEEGLKFMVYLQKENIIDESGMPKERFSAEFPKEGPSILRIQQVVRGDSAAYFCASSPSRGSHQETQYFGPGTRLLVL.

The CDR3, as DNA: TGTGCCAGCAGCTTACCCTCTCTAGCGGAGAAGTACAATGAGCAGTTCTTC. Encoded protein: CASSLPSLAEKYNEQFF. The chain uses TRBV7-3 and TRBJ2-1; 7 bases fit TRBD2. The CDR3 loop spans 17 amino acids. CDR1 and CDR2 from the germline V gene are SGHTA and FQGTGA. V shed 2 bases, J shed 4 bases, and the junction held 11 bases outside the gene matches.

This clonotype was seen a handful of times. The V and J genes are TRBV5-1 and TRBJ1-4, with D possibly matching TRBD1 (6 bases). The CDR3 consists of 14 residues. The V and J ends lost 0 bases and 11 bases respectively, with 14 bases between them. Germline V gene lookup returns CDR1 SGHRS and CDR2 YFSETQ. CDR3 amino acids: CASSLGDTPGKLFF. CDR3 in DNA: TGCGCCAGCAGCTTGGGGGACACCCCGGGGAAACTGTTTTTT. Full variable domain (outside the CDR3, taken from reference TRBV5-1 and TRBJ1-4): KAGVTQTPRYLIKTRGQQVTLSCSPISGHRSVSWYQQTPGQGLQFLFEYFSETQRNKGNFPGRFSGRQFSNSRSEMNVSTLELGDSALYLCASSLGDTPGKLFFGSGTQLSVL.

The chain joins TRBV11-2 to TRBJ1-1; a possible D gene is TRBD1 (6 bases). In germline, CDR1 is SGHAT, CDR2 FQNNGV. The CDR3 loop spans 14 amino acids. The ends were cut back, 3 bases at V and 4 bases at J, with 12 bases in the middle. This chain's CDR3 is CASSFGGGGTEAFF. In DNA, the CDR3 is TGTGCCAGCAGCTTCGGCGGAGGGGGCACTGAAGCTTTCTTT.

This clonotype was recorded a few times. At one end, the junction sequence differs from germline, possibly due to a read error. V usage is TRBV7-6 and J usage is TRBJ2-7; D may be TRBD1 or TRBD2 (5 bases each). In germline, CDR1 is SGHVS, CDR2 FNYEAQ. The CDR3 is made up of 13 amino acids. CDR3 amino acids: CASSLAGHYEQYF. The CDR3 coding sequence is TGTGCCAGCAGCCTAGCCGGACACTACGAGCAGTACTTC.

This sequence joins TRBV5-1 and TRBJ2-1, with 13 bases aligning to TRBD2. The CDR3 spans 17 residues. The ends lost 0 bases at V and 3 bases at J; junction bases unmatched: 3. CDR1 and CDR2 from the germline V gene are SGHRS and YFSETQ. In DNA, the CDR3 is TGCGCCAGCAGCTTGGGACTAGCGGGAGGTATCTACAATGAGCAGTTCTTC. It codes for CASSLGLAGGIYNEQFF.

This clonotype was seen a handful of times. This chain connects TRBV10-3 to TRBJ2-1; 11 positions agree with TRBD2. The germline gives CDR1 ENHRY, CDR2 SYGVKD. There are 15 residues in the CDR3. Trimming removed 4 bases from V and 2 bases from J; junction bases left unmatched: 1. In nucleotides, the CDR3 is TGTGCCATCAGTGCACTAGCGGGGGCCTACAATGAGCAGTTCTTC. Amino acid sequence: CAISALAGAYNEQFF.

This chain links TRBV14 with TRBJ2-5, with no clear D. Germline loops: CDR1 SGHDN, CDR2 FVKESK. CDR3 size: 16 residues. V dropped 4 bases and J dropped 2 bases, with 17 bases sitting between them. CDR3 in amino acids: CASSRDTPGWQETQYF. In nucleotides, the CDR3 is TGTGCCAGCAGCCGCGACACCCCCGGGTGGCAAGAGACCCAGTACTTC.

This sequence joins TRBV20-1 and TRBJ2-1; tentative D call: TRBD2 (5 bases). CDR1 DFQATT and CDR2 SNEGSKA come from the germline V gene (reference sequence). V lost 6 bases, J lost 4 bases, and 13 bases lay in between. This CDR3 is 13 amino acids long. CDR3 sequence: CSAAASSYNEQFF. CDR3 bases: TGCAGTGCCGCGGCTAGCAGTTACAATGAGCAGTTCTTC.

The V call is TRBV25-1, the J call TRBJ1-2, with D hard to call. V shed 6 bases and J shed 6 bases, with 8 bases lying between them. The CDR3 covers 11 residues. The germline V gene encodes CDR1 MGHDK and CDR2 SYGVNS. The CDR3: CASRALDGYTF. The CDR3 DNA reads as TGTGCCAGCAGAGCTCTGGATGGCTACACCTTC.

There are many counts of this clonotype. CDR3 protein: CSVVPRQGRTEAFF. Here the CDR3 DNA reads TGCAGCGTTGTACCCCGGCAGGGACGAACTGAAGCTTTCTTT. V and J are TRBV29-1 and TRBJ1-1; D possibly corresponds to TRBD1 (5 bases). CDR3 length: 14 residues. Per germline, CDR1 SQVTM and CDR2 ANQGSEA. The germline V and J ends were trimmed by 4 bases and 5 bases, with 17 bases remaining between them.